A selection of T cell receptor beta chains follows, all from one sample in a study of T cell changes during pregnancy in multiple sclerosis. TCRdb's table, derived via immunoSEQ multiplex PCR, lists solely in-frame clones and lacks some. The table has more than 40,000 clones, 94% seen once; the top ten hold about 0.6%. Sequences were derived from CD4+ T cells from peripheral blood mononuclear cells, sampled in the second trimester of pregnancy. The receptors originated from a female donor with multiple sclerosis, enrolled in a pregnancy study. The CDR3 runs from the conserved cysteine through the conserved F or W. Each record gives: CDR3 protein, CDR3 DNA, D gene, V gene, J gene, CDR3 length. The D gene is left open where the match is weak.

CASSLVGQGAGGYTF	TGTGCCAGCAGCTTAGTGGGACAGGGGGCCGGTGGCTACACCTTC	TRBD1	TRBV7-8	TRBJ1-2	15
CASSPWAVSDTQYF	TGTGCCAGCTCACCTTGGGCAGTGTCCGATACGCAGTATTTT	NA	TRBV18	TRBJ2-3	14
CASILQGLANTEAFF	TGTGCCAGCATCCTACAGGGTTTGGCGAACACTGAAGCTTTCTTT	NA	TRBV7-2	TRBJ1-1	15
CAITPGQGGIQYF	TGTGCCATCACCCCAGGACAGGGTGGCATTCAGTACTTC	TRBD1	TRBV10-3	TRBJ2-4	13
CASSLSRGAEAFF	TGTGCCAGCAGTCTATCGCGGGGCGCTGAAGCTTTCTTT	NA	TRBV6-6	TRBJ1-1	13
CASSLGQTNEKLFF	TGTGCCAGCAGTCTGGGACAGACGAATGAAAAACTGTTTTTT	TRBD1	TRBV7-9	TRBJ1-4	14
CASRLTSGGGVQETQYF	TGTGCCAGCAGACTGACTAGCGGGGGAGGGGTTCAAGAGACCCAGTACTTC	TRBD2	TRBV27	TRBJ2-5	17
CASSPGQGVGGYTF	TGTGCCAGCAGTCCGGGACAGGGGGTGGGTGGCTACACCTTC	TRBD1	TRBV6-5	TRBJ1-2	14
CASSQENRLGGYTF	TGCGCCAGCAGCCAAGAGAACAGATTGGGTGGCTACACCTTC	NA	TRBV4-3	TRBJ1-2	14
CSAYRETQYF	TGCAGTGCCTACCGAGAGACCCAGTACTTC	NA	TRBV20-1	TRBJ2-5	10